The subject of this entry is one TCR beta chain. This record belongs to a study of blood T cell repertoires in COVID-19. Study context: PBMCs, B-cell-depleted T cells, or T cells provided the cDNA or gDNA that made up the material.

Study processing details: Reference gene primer amplification in the assay estimated nucleated cell counts. Data came from immunoSEQ multiplex PCR; TCRdb stores just in-frame clones and leaves some out. V and J calls plus clone size are reproduced from that table; the DNA served to infer D and trimming. The sample has 110,000 to 150,000 clones, more than 80% seen once. Germline loops: CDR1 SGHRS, CDR2 YFSETQ. V was pared by 1 base and J by 5 bases, with 7 bases of the junction left unmatched. CDR3 size: 16 residues. The chain links TRBV5-1 to TRBJ2-1, with TRBD1 identical over 9 bases. Source material: PBMCs or T cells enriched from blood (not recorded which). The TCR originated in a man over 45 who had recovered from COVID-19. The CDR3 is CASSLFGTGSDNEQFF. The DNA of the CDR3 is TGCGCCAGCAGCTTGTTCGGGACAGGGTCAGACAATGAGCAGTTCTTC.